The present TCR beta chain was sequenced within a study of T cell repertoires in cytomegalovirus infection. Overall study: Public TCR beta signatures provided an indication of both CMV infection and a matching HLA type.

Each CDR3 protein gets one entry after TCRdb re-called the reads with MiXCR. The profile shows fewer than 250,000 distinct CDR3 sequences, more than 9% of them singletons. Germline CDR1 SQVTM, CDR2 ANQGSEA. The CDR3 runs to 11 residues. V lost 8 bases to trimming and J lost 0 bases, with 7 bases between them. Sequenced: PBMCs. The receptor comes from a human donor in good health (CMV status not recorded). Some clones in this sample may be carry-over from other donors' samples. The chain joins TRBV29-1 to TRBJ2-5, with D uncertain. The DNA for the CDR3 is TGCAGCCCCCAGTACCAAGAGACCCAGTACTTC. It specifies CSPQYQETQYF. The full variable domain, in which reference TRBV29-1 and TRBJ2-5 provide the parts outside the CDR3, is SAVISQKPSRDICQRGTSLTIQCQVDSQVTMMFWYRQQPGQSLTLIATANQGSEATYESGFVIDKFPISRPNLTFSTLTVSNMSPEDSSIYLCSPQYQETQYFGPGTRLLVL.